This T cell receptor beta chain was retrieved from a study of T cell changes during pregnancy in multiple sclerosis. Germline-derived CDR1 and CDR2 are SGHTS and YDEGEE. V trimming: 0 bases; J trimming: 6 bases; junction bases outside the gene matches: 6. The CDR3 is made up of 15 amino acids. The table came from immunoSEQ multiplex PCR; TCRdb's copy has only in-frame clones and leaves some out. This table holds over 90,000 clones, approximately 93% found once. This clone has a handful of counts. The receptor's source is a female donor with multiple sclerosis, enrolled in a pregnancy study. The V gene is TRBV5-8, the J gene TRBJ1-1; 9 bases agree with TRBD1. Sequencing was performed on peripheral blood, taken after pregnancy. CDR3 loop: CASSLAGTGSAEAFF. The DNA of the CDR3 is TGTGCCAGCAGCTTGGCCGGGACAGGGTCGGCTGAAGCTTTCTTT.